This T cell receptor (beta chain) emerged from a study of T cell repertoires in cytomegalovirus infection. The wider study: CMV infection and matching HLA type were both indicated by public TCR beta signatures.

The CDR3 is made up of 13 amino acids. Germline CDR1 and CDR2: MDHEN and SYDVKM. The V and J ends lost 4 bases and 8 bases respectively, with 14 bases between them. TCRdb itself ran the reads through MiXCR, one entry per CDR3 protein. Of roughly 600,000 distinct CDR3 sequences in the sample, 24% are singletons; the top ten hold roughly 8%. A remark on this clonotype: Its antigen is still unknown.

Study-level findings and limits: Accumulated public TCR beta family frequency recognized individuals carrying CMV together with the relevant HLA. Across the ex vivo response, the dominant clonotypes were HLA-C-restricted CMV-specific TCR beta clonotypes.

Sequencing was done on a sample of CD8+ T cells from PBMCs. The source is a human donor in good health (CMV status not recorded). Some clones in this sample may be carry-over from other donors' samples. This rearrangement joins TRBV28 to TRBJ1-2, with D unresolved. The CDR3: CASSSTSTRGYTF. The CDR3 DNA reads TGTGCCAGCAGTTCAACGTCAACGCGGGGCTACACCTTC.